The 3 T cell receptor beta chains below all came from one sample that was sequenced in a study of T cell repertoires in cytomegalovirus infection. TCRdb reanalysed the reads using MiXCR and keeps one entry per CDR3 protein. Of around 570,000 distinct CDR3 sequences listed, about 40% were seen once; the top ten hold 48%. These TCRs' antigens remain unknown. This specimen was cultured PBMCs, taken from culture after CMV antigen stimulation. Every receptor here comes from a human donor in good health (CMV status not recorded). Some clones in this sample may be carry-over from other donors' samples.

This clonotype was detected a few times. This chain joins TRBV7-2 and TRBJ1-2; 9 nucleotides line up with TRBD1. V shed 2 bases and J 7 bases; nucleotides not matched to a gene: 2. The length of the CDR3 is 13 residues. Germline CDR1 SGHTA, CDR2 FQGNSA. The CDR3 here is CASSLNRGRGYTF. The CDR3 coding sequence is TGTGCCAGCAGCTTAAACAGGGGGCGTGGCTACACCTTC.

In its sample, this clonotype was seen a few times. V and J are TRBV12-3 or TRBV12-4 and TRBJ2-2; TRBD2 is a possible D gene (7 bases). This CDR3 spans 14 amino acids. As DNA, the CDR3 is TGTGCAAACCGGGGAGGGGGGGGCCCCGGGGAGCTGTTTTTT. Encoded protein: CANRGGGGPGELFF.

V and J are TRBV19 and TRBJ2-1; D is unresolved. V was cut by 0 bases and J by 7 bases, with 10 bases left in between. Germline V gives CDR1 LNHDA, CDR2 SQIVND (reference sequence). This CDR3 region has 14 residues. CDR3: CASSIDPRWNEQFF. CDR3 DNA: TGTGCCAGTAGTATAGACCCCAGGTGGAATGAGCAGTTCTTC.